The clone carrying this TCR beta chain was picked up one time. The antigen is not known. This sample is drawn from a study of T-cell memory formation after mild COVID-19. Study-wide context: Each donor largely had its own TCR clusters.

Trimming pared 2 bases from V and 0 bases from J, leaving 8 bases between. The CDR3 is 14 amino acids. The germline V gene has CDR1 SGDLS and CDR2 YYNGEE. General study points: Chiefly within CM and EM were the contracting CD4+ clones; CD8+ ones were within EMRA. Pre-infection memory harbored some responding clones, suggesting cross-reactive memory joined.

A single record per CDR3 protein comes from TCRdb applying MiXCR to the 5' RACE reads. The table records 190,000 or so distinct CDR3 sequences, 27% of them present only once. The receptor's source is an adult woman who had mild COVID-19 (a few samples of this study predate the infection). Cell type and time point are not known. V and J are TRBV9 and TRBJ1-2; no clear D gene. The sample was PBMCs or a T cell subset sorted from them (not recorded which). Here the CDR3 reads CASSVVDTNYGYTF. CDR3 DNA: TGTGCCAGCAGCGTGGTAGATACTAACTATGGCTACACCTTC.